This T cell receptor (beta chain) was documented in a study of control samples from healthy donors and cancer patients. The CDR3 contains 13 residues. Germline V gene data show CDR1 as SGDLS and CDR2 as YYNGEE. J was trimmed by 8 bases and V by 2 bases; bases with no gene match: 4. Profiling relied on immunoSEQ multiplex PCR, and the TCRdb table lists in-frame clones only, not all of them. The table shows approximately 150,000 clones, with about 90% occurring only once. The TCR sequence derives from a woman in her forties in good health. The V gene is TRBV9, the J gene TRBJ1-2; 9 positions agree with TRBD1. Specimen: blood. The DNA for the CDR3 is TGTGCCAGCAGCGTCGGGACAGGGCAAGGCTACACCTTC. This gives the protein CASSVGTGQGYTF.